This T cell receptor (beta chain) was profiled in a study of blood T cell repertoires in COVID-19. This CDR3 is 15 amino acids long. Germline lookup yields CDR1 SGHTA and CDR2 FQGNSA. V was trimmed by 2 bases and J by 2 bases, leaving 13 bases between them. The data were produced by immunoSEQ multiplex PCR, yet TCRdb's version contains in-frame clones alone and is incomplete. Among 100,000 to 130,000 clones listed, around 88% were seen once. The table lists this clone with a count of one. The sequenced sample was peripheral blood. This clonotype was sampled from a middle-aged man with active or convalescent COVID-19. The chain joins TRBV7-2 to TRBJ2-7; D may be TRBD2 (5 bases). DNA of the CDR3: TGTGCCAGCAGCTTAATCCCAGCGGAGACCTACGAGCAGTACTTC. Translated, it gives CASSLIPAETYEQYF.